Listed below are T cell receptor beta chains from one sample, sequenced in a study of CD8 T cells in ankylosing spondylitis. Using its own MiXCR run on the 5' RACE reads, TCRdb lists one record per CDR3 protein. In the table there are about 500,000 distinct CDR3 sequences, roughly 13% of which are singletons. The specimen was blood, either unsorted or a sorted T cell fraction (not recorded which). These receptors came from a male donor with ankylosing spondylitis. Each CDR3 is given with its conserved first and last residue. A D gene is named only where the DNA matches it firmly. The size field is filled for only some rows; it gives once, few, many or a size class.

v_call: TRBV5-1
d_call: NA
j_call: TRBJ1-5
clone_size: many
cdr3_nt: TGCGCCAGCAGCCGGACACCCAATCAGCCCCAGCATTTT
cdr3_aa: CASSRTPNQPQHF

v_call: TRBV10-1
d_call: NA
j_call: TRBJ1-4
clone_size: many
cdr3_nt: TGCGCCAGCAGTCGGACCCTTGGTGAAAAACTGTTTTTT
cdr3_aa: CASSRTLGEKLFF

v_call: TRBV24-1
d_call: TRBD2
j_call: TRBJ2-2
clone_size: NA
cdr3_nt: TGTGCCACCAGTGACCCCGGGACTAGCGGGAGCGCCAACACCGGGGAGCTGTTTTTT
cdr3_aa: CATSDPGTSGSANTGELFF

v_call: TRBV5-1
d_call: TRBD1
j_call: TRBJ2-1
clone_size: many
cdr3_nt: TGCGCCAGCAGTCAGGAAGGGGGCGCCTACAATGAGCAGTTCTTC
cdr3_aa: CASSQEGGAYNEQFF

v_call: TRBV29-1
d_call: TRBD1
j_call: TRBJ2-1
clone_size: many
cdr3_nt: TGCAGCGTTGGGGACAGAAATACTTACAATGAGCAGTTCTTC
cdr3_aa: CSVGDRNTYNEQFF

v_call: TRBV6-1
d_call: NA
j_call: TRBJ2-1
clone_size: NA
cdr3_nt: TGTGCCAGCAGTCCCAGCGGCAGCTCCTCCTACAATGAGCAGTTCTTC
cdr3_aa: CASSPSGSSSYNEQFF

v_call: TRBV7-9
d_call: NA
j_call: TRBJ2-1
clone_size: few
cdr3_nt: TGTGCCAGCAGCTTGTCGGTTAGCGGATACAATGAGCAGTTCTTC
cdr3_aa: CASSLSVSGYNEQFF

v_call: TRBV27
d_call: NA
j_call: TRBJ1-1
clone_size: NA
cdr3_nt: TGTGCCAGCCAAGTTGGTATTCGTACTGAAGCTTTCTTT
cdr3_aa: CASQVGIRTEAFF

v_call: TRBV4-1
d_call: NA
j_call: TRBJ1-4
clone_size: few
cdr3_nt: TGCGCCAGCAGCCAAATCCTTGGGGGGAGGAATGAAAAACTGTTTTTT
cdr3_aa: CASSQILGGRNEKLFF

v_call: TRBV7-7
d_call: TRBD1
j_call: TRBJ2-5
clone_size: NA
cdr3_nt: TGTGCCAGCAGCCCCCCAGGGGGTGGAGAGACCCAGTACTTC
cdr3_aa: CASSPPGGGETQYF

v_call: TRBV20-1
d_call: TRBD1
j_call: TRBJ1-1
clone_size: few
cdr3_nt: TGCAGTGCTAACAGGGGGCCTAGCGACACTGAAGCTTTCTTT
cdr3_aa: CSANRGPSDTEAFF

v_call: TRBV27
d_call: NA
j_call: TRBJ1-2
clone_size: many
cdr3_nt: TGTGCCAGCAGTTGGGGGGCGGAAGCCTATGGCTACACCTTC
cdr3_aa: CASSWGAEAYGYTF

v_call: TRBV12-3/TRBV12-4
d_call: TRBD2
j_call: TRBJ2-7
clone_size: NA
cdr3_nt: TGTGCCAGCAGTCCCCAACTAGCGGGAGTTTCCGAGCAGTACTTC
cdr3_aa: CASSPQLAGVSEQYF

v_call: TRBV6-2/TRBV6-3
d_call: TRBD2
j_call: TRBJ2-7
clone_size: few
cdr3_nt: TGTGCCAGCAGTTACGCCGCTGTAGCGGGAGGGCTCCACGAGCAGTACTTC
cdr3_aa: CASSYAAVAGGLHEQYF